This T cell receptor (beta chain) was sequenced during a study of beta chain features in type 1 diabetes. The CDR3 is 14 amino acids. Germline assignment: CDR1 MDHEN and CDR2 SYDVKM. V lost 8 bases and J 0 bases, leaving 14 bases between the germline ends. Populations isolated by sorting all had purity greater than 95%. Of the isolated RNA, all was reverse transcribed, and so the sequenced material was expressed TCRB transcripts. The average read count of naive, central memory and regulatory T cell samples was some 3.8 million. Sequenced by immunoSEQ multiplex PCR; TCRdb stores in-frame clones only, minus some. The sample includes 600,000 to 700,000 clones, around an eighth of them seen just once. Findings and limits, study-wide: Equally in patients and controls, shorter templates might have been favored by PCR. Moderately but significantly shorter TCRB CDR3s were found in Type 1 diabetes patients in all four CD4+ subsets. Resolution of whether HLA type affects TCRB rearrangement was not achieved here.

This clone was observed a few times. Its specificity is unknown. The sequence was collected from a man in his thirties or forties with type 1 diabetes. Input material: naive CD4+ T cells from blood. V is TRBV28 and J is TRBJ2-7; D call uncertain. The CDR3 loop reads CASLRPGHSYEQYF. The CDR3 DNA reads TGTGCCAGCCTAAGGCCAGGTCACTCCTACGAGCAGTACTTC. Full variable domain (missing parts from reference TRBV28 and TRBJ2-7): DVKVTQSSRYLVKRTGEKVFLECVQDMDHENMFWYRQDPGLGLRLIYFSYDVKMKEKGDIPEGYSVSREKKERFSLILESASTNQTSMYLCASLRPGHSYEQYFGPGTRLTVT.